This entry concerns a single T cell receptor (beta chain). The germline gives CDR1 WNHNN, CDR2 SYGVQD (reference sequence). The germline V and J ends were trimmed by 0 bases and 4 bases, with 6 bases remaining between them. CDR3 length equals 13 residues. Study processing details: Estimation of nucleated cell counts relied on the amplification of reference gene primers. Clones were sequenced by immunoSEQ multiplex PCR, and TCRdb holds only the in-frame ones, with some missing. D and trimming come from the DNA, and the V and J calls and clone size come from that table. Among about 64,000 clones listed, approximately 78% were seen once. This specimen comes from a study of blood T cell repertoires in COVID-19. Study in general: Specimens from acute and convalescent COVID-19 originated in the United States, Italy and Spain.

This chain joins TRBV10-1 and TRBJ1-2; no clear D gene. What was sequenced was peripheral blood. This sequence was found in a man aged 60-69 years with COVID-19, enrolled during active disease. CDR3: CASSESTLYGYTF. The CDR3 DNA reads TGCGCCAGCAGTGAGTCGACTCTCTATGGCTACACCTTC.